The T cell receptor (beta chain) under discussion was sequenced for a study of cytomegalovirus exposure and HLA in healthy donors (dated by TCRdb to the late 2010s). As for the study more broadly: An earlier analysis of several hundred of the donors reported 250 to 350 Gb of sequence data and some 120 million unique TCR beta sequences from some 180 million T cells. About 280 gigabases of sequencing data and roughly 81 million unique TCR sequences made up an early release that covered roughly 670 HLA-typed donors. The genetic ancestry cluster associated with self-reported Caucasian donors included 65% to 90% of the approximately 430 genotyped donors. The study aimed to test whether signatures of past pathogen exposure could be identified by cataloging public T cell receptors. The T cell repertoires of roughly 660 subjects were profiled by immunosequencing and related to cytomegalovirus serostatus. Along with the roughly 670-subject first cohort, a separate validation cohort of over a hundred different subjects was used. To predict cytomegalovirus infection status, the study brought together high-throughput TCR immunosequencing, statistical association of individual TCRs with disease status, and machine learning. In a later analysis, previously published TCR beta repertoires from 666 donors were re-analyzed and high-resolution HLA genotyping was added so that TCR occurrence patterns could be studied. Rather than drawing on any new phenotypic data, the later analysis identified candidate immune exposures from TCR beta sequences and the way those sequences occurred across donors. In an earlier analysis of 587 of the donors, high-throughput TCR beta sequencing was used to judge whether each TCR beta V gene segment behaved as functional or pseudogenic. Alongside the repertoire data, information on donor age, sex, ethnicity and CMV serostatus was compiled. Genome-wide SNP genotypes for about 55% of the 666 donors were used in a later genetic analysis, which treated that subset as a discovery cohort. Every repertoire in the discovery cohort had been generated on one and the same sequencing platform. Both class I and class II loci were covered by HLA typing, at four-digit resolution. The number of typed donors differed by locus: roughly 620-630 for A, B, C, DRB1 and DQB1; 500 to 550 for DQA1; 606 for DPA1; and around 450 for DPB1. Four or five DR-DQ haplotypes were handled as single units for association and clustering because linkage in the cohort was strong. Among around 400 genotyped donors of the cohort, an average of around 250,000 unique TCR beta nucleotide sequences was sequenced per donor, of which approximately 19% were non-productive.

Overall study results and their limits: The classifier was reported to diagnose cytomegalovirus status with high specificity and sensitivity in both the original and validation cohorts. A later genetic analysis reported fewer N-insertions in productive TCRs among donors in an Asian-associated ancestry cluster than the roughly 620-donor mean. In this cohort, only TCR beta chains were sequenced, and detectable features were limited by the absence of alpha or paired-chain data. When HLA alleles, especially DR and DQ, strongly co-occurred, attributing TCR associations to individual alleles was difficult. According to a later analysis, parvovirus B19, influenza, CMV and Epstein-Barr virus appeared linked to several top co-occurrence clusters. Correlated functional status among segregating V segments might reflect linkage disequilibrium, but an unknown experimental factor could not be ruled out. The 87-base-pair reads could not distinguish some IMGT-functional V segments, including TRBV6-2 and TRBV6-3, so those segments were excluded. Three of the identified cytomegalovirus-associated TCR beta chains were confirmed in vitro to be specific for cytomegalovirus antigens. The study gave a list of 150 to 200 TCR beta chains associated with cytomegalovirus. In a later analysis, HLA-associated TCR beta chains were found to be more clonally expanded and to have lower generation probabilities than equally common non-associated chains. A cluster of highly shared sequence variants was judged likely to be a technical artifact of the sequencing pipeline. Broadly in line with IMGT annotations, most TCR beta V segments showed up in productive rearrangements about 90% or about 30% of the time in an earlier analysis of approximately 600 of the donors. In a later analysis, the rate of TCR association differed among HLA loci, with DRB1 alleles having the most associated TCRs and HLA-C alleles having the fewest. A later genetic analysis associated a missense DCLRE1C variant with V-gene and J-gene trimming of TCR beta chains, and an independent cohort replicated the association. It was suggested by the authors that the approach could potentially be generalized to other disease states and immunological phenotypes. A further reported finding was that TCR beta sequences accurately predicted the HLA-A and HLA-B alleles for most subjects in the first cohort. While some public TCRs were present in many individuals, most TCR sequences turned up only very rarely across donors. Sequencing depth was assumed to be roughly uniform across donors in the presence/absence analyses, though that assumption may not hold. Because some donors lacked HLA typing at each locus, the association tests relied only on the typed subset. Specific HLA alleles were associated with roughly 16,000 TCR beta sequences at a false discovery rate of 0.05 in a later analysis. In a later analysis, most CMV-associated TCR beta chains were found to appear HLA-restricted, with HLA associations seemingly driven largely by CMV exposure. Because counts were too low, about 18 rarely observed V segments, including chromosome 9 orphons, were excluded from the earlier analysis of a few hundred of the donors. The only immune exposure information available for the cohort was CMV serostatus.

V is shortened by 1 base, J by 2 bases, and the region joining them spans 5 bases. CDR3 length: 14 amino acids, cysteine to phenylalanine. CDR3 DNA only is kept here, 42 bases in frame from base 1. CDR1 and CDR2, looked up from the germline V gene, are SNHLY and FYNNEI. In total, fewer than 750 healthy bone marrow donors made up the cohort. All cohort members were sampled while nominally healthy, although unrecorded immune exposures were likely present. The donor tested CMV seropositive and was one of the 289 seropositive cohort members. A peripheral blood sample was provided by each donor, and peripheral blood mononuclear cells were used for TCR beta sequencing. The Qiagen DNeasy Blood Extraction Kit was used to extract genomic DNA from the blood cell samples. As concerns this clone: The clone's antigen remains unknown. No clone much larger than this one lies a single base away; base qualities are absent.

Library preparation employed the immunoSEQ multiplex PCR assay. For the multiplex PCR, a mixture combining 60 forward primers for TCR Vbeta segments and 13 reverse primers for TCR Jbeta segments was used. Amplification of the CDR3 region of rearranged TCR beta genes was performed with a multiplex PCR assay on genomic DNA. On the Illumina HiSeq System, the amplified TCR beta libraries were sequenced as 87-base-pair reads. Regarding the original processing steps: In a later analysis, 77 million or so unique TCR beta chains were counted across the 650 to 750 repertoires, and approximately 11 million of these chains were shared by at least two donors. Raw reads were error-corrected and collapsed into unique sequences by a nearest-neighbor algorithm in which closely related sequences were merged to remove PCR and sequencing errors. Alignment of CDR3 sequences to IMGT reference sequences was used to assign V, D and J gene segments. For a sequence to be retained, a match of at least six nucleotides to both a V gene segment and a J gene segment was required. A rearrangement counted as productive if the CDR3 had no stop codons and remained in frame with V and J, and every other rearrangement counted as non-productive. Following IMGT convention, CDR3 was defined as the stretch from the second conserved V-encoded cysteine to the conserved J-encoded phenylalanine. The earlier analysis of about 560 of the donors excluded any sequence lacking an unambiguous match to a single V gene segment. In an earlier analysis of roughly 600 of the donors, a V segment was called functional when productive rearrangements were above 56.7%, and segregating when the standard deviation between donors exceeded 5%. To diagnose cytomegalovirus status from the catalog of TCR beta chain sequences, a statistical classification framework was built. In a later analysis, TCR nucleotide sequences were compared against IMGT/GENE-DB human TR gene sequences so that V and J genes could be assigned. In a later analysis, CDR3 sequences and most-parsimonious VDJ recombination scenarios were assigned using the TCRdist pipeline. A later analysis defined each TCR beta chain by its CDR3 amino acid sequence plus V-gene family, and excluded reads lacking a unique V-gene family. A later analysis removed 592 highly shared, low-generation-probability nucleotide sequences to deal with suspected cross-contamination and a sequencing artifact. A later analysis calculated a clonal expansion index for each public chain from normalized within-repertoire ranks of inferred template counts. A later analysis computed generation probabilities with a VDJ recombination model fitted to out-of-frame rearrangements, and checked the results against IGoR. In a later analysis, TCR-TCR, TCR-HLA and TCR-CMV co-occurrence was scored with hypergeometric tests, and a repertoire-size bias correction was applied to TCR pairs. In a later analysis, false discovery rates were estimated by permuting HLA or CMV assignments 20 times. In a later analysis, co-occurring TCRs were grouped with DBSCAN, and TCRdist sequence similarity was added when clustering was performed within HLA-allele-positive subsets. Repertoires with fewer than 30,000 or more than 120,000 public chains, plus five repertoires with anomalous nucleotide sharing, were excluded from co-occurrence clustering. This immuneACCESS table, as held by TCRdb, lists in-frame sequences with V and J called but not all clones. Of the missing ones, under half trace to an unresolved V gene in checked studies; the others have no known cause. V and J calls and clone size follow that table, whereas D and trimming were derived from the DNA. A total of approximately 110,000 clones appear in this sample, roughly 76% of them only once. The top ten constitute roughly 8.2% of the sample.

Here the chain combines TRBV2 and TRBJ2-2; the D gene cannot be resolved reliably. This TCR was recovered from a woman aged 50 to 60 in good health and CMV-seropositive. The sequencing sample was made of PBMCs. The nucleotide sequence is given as TGTGCCAGCAGTGAAGGTCCAAACACCGGGGAGCTGTTTTTT. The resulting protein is CASSEGPNTGELFF.